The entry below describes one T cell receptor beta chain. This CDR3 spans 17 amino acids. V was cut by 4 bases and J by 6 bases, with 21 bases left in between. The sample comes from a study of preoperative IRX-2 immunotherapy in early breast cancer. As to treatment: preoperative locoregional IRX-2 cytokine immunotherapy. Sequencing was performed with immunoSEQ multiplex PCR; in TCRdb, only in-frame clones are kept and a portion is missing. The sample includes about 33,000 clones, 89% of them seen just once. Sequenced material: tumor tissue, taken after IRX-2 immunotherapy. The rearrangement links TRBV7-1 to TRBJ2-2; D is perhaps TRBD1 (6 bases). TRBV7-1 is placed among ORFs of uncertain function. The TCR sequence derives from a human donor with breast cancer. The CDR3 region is CASSLIGGTHGAGELFF. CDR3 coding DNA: TGTGCCAGCAGCTTAATAGGGGGTACGCACGGAGCCGGGGAGCTGTTTTTT.